The TCR beta chain under discussion was sequenced for a study of cytomegalovirus exposure and HLA in healthy donors. Libraries were prepared by immunoSEQ multiplex PCR; TCRdb keeps only in-frame clonotypes and omits some of them. The sample includes about 180,000 clones, about 86% seen only once; the top ten take roughly 1.5%. As concerns this clone: The identical CDR3 is also encoded by other nucleotide sequences in the sample.

This CDR3 is 15 amino acids long. Looked up from germline, CDR1 is MNHEY and CDR2 is SMNVEV (reference sequence). Unmatched junction bases numbered 4, after V lost 5 bases and J lost 0 bases. The sequenced sample was PBMCs. This clonotype was obtained from a woman aged 25 to 45 in good health and CMV-seronegative. The chain uses TRBV27 and TRBJ2-1, with TRBD2 matching over 7 bases. CDR3 in DNA: TGTGCCAGCAGTCTCGGGGGGAGCTCCTACAATGAGCAGTTCTTC. This gives the protein CASSLGGSSYNEQFF.